This section outlines one T cell receptor (beta chain) sequence together with its context. There is no known antigen for this receptor. Per-nucleotide qualities are absent, and no much larger clonotype sits a single base away. This specimen belongs to a study of cytomegalovirus exposure and HLA in healthy donors (TCRdb year 2017). For the study in its entirety: According to a later analysis, one platform produced both the 100 to 150 validation repertoires and the 700 or so repertoires of the first cohort. High-throughput TCR immunosequencing, statistical association of individual TCRs with disease status, and machine learning were combined to predict cytomegalovirus infection status. The study aimed to test whether signatures of past pathogen exposure could be identified by cataloging public T cell receptors. In addition to the first cohort of 650 to 800 subjects, a separate validation cohort of approximately 130 different subjects was used.

For this chain, trimming is 6 bases at the V end and 4 bases at the J end, and the number of junction bases without a gene match is 6. CDR1 and CDR2, looked up from the germline V gene, are MNHEY and SVGAGI. The CDR3, from cysteine to phenylalanine, totals 15 residues. The sequence is cut down to CDR3 DNA, 45 bases in frame from base 1. Donors formed part of the validation cohort, which comprised over a hundred subjects and was distinct from the first cohort of 666 subjects. Points the paper makes about the study in general: Most TCR sequences were seen in very few donors, while some public TCRs were found in many individuals. A later analysis found that TCRs clustered in the first cohort also tended to co-occur in the 110 or so validation repertoires, with approximately 94% of cluster scores above 0. The study listed 150 to 200 TCR beta chains as associated with cytomegalovirus. A later analysis had no HLA typing for the validation cohort, so co-occurrence there was scored across all 130 or so repertoires. A few of the identified cytomegalovirus-associated TCR beta chains were confirmed in vitro to be specific for cytomegalovirus antigens. The authors suggested that the approach could potentially be extended to other disease states and immunological phenotypes. The classifier was reported to diagnose cytomegalovirus status with high specificity and sensitivity in both the original and validation cohorts.

The method was the immunoSEQ multiplex PCR assay. Processing in the source paper ran as follows. A statistical classification framework was built to diagnose cytomegalovirus status from the catalog of TCR beta chain sequences. TCRdb re-hosts the immuneACCESS table, in-frame sequences only. Its copies lack some clones; in the studies checked, an unresolved V gene accounts for under half of them, and the cause for the rest is not known. V and J calls plus clone size are reproduced from that table; the DNA served to infer D and trimming. This sample is represented by 110,000 to 150,000 clones; approximately 90% of them were singletons. The ten top clones hold 0.6% to 0.8% of the sample.

The V and J segments used are TRBV6-5 and TRBJ2-2; a stretch of 9 junction bases matches TRBD2. Specimen: PBMCs. The receptor comes from a man aged 18 to 30 in good health and CMV-seronegative. The DNA reads as follows: TGTGCCAGCAGAATGACTAGCGGCCCCACCGGGGAGCTGTTTTTT. This is translated as CASRMTSGPTGELFF.